Listed here are 19 T cell receptor beta chains from one sample, sequenced in a study of beta chain features in type 1 diabetes. Every isolated RNA sample was fully reverse transcribed, so sequencing captured expressed TCRB transcripts. Data came from immunoSEQ multiplex PCR; TCRdb stores just in-frame clones and leaves some out. The data show roughly 610,000 clones, about 14% seen once. The specimen was naive CD4+ T cells from blood. Receptors were obtained from a man aged 18 to 30 in good health.

This clone was seen only a few times. The V gene is TRBV9, the J gene TRBJ2-2; 11 positions match TRBD2. V trimming: 4 bases; J trimming: 5 bases; junction bases outside the gene matches: 7. This CDR3 has 16 residues. Germline-derived CDR1 and CDR2 are SGDLS and YYNGEE. CDR3 DNA sequence: TGTGCCAGCAGCCCGACTAGCGGGGTATATACCGGGGAGCTGTTTTTT. Amino acid sequence: CASSPTSGVYTGELFF.

V is TRBV11-2 and J is TRBJ1-1; possibly TRBD1 for D (5 bases). V lost 1 base to trimming and J lost 4 bases, with 10 bases between them. CDR1 and CDR2 (germline): SGHAT, FQNNGV. The CDR3 has 14 residues. DNA for the CDR3: TGTGCCAGCAGCTTAGTCGGCAGGGCCACTGAAGCTTTCTTT. Its protein product is CASSLVGRATEAFF.

The rearrangement links TRBV19 to TRBJ2-4; 7 bases are shared with TRBD2. CDR3 length: 15 residues. V lost 1 base and J lost 7; bases outside the gene matches: 7. Germline loops: CDR1 LNHDA, CDR2 SQIVND (reference sequence). The CDR3 protein is CASSIGGRRENIQYF. CDR3 bases: TGTGCCAGTAGTATAGGCGGAAGGCGGGAGAACATTCAGTACTTC.

This clone was seen more than once but under ten times. J is TRBJ2-3 and V is TRBV2, with TRBD1 identical over 9 bases. The V gene's germline CDR1 is SNHLY and CDR2 FYNNEI. J gave up 3 bases and V 10 bases, and 8 bases lay outside the gene matches. This CDR3 comprises 14 residues. The chain's CDR3 is CATPTGGRTDTQYF. Here the CDR3 DNA reads TGTGCCACCCCGACAGGGGGAAGGACAGATACGCAGTATTTT.

For this clone: A junction end diverges from the germline sequence, so it may reflect a read error. The rearrangement joins TRBV7-3 to TRBJ1-2; TRBD1 aligns across 9 bases. Germline CDR1 reads SGHTA; CDR2 reads FQGTGA. This CDR3 region has 15 residues. CDR3 residues: CASSFTGGEPYGHTF. DNA of the CDR3: TGTGCCAGCAGCTTCACAGGGGGCGAGCCCTATGGCCACACCTTC.

In its sample, this clone was seen a few times. The rearrangement links TRBV18 to TRBJ1-2; D possibly corresponds to TRBD1 (6 bases). With 0 bases removed from V and 7 bases from J, the gap between germline ends came to 12 bases. Germline V gene data show CDR1 as KGHSH and CDR2 as LQKENI. The CDR3 consists of 14 residues. The CDR3, as DNA: TGTGCCAGCTCACCACCTCTCCGGGACATTGGCTACACCTTC. It is translated as CASSPPLRDIGYTF.

This clone showed up just a few times. The chain recombines TRBV19 with TRBJ2-7; D may be TRBD2 (5 bases). V was trimmed by 3 bases and J by 4 bases, leaving 10 bases between them. Germline V gives CDR1 LNHDA, CDR2 SQIVND (reference sequence). This CDR3 contains 13 residues. CDR3 nucleotides: TGTGCCAGTAGTATGCAGAGGGAATACGAGCAGTACTTC. Protein product: CASSMQREYEQYF. The full variable domain, completed using reference TRBV19 and TRBJ2-7, is DGGITQSPKYLFRKEGQNVTLSCEQNLNHDAMYWYRQDPGQGLRLIYYSQIVNDFQKGDIAEGYSVSREKKESFPLTVTSAQKNPTAFYLCASSMQREYEQYFGPGTRLTVT.

V gene TRBV11-2 combines with J gene TRBJ2-5; 8 positions agree with TRBD1. The CDR3 covers 14 residues. Germline CDR1 is SGHAT and CDR2 is FQNNGV. The junction had 6 bases not matched to a gene; V was cut back by 5 bases and J by 4 bases. The CDR3 sequence is CASSLGQGRETQYF. CDR3 coding DNA: TGTGCCAGCAGCCTAGGACAGGGTCGAGAGACCCAGTACTTC.

The genes are TRBV2 and TRBJ2-7, with 8 bases that match TRBD1. V lost 7 bases, J lost 4 bases, and 6 bases stayed unmatched. Germline loops: CDR1 SNHLY, CDR2 FYNNEI. This CDR3 comprises 13 residues. CDR3 DNA: TGTGCCAGCACCAACAGGGGGGCGTACGAGCAGTACTTC. Residues: CASTNRGAYEQYF.

Only a few counts were recorded for this clone. The J gene is TRBJ2-5, the V gene TRBV9; no clear D. V gave up 4 bases and J gave up 4 bases, with 14 bases separating them. CDR1 and CDR2 (germline): SGDLS, YYNGEE. The CDR3 covers 14 residues. The CDR3 DNA is TGTGCCAGCAGCCCCAGATCCGGGTTAGAGACCCAGTACTTC. Translated, it gives CASSPRSGLETQYF.

This clone has just a few counts. This chain joins TRBV2 and TRBJ2-1; D is possibly TRBD2 (5 bases). Germline lookup yields CDR1 SNHLY and CDR2 FYNNEI. Trimming pared 7 bases from V and 1 base from J, leaving 20 bases between. The CDR3 sequence is 17 residues long. The CDR3 loop is CASNPPLRVGSYNEQFF. The CDR3 DNA sequence: TGTGCCAGCAATCCCCCACTGCGGGTAGGGTCCTACAATGAGCAGTTCTTC. Looking up the rest from reference TRBV2 and TRBJ2-1 gives the full variable domain: EPEVTQTPSHQVTQMGQEVILRCVPISNHLYFYWYRQILGQKVEFLVSFYNNEISEKSEIFDDQFSVERPDGSNFTLKIRSTKLEDSAMYFCASNPPLRVGSYNEQFFGPGTRLTVL.

The chain links TRBV29-1 to TRBJ2-5; D not certain. Trimming shortened V by 2 bases and J by 1 base, and 14 bases separated the two germline ends. Germline assignment: CDR1 SQVTM and CDR2 ANQGSEA. This CDR3 comprises 15 residues. In DNA form, the CDR3 reads TGCAGCGTTGAAAGGAGCGTCCGACGCCAAGAGACCCAGTACTTC. Amino acids: CSVERSVRRQETQYF. Using reference TRBV29-1 and TRBJ2-5 for the parts outside the CDR3, the full variable domain is SAVISQKPSRDICQRGTSLTIQCQVDSQVTMMFWYRQQPGQSLTLIATANQGSEATYESGFVIDKFPISRPNLTFSTLTVSNMSPEDSSIYLCSVERSVRRQETQYFGPGTRLLVL.

The V call is TRBV7-2, the J call TRBJ2-5, with D possibly being TRBD1 (6 bases). Trimming left V 6 bases short and J 5 bases short, with 13 bases between. In germline, CDR1 is SGHTA, CDR2 FQGNSA. The CDR3 consists of 13 residues. CDR3: CASRPTGSETQYF. DNA for the CDR3: TGTGCCAGCAGGCCTACAGGGTCGGAGACCCAGTACTTC.

This clone was picked up a small number of times. The gene calls are TRBV18 and TRBJ1-1; perhaps TRBD1 as D (5 bases). The CDR3 consists of 15 residues. Trimming pared 2 bases from V and 3 bases from J, leaving 13 bases between. Germline V gene sequence: CDR1 KGHSH, CDR2 LQKENI. The CDR3, as DNA: TGTGCCAGCTCACCAGGTTGGGGGGAGGACACTGAAGCTTTCTTT. Protein sequence: CASSPGWGEDTEAFF.

This clone has just a few counts. The rearrangement links TRBV18 to TRBJ2-2; D remains unclear. The CDR3 length is 15 residues. V was pared by 1 base and J by 4 bases, with 10 bases between. CDR1 and CDR2 (germline): KGHSH, LQKENI. The CDR3 sequence is CASSPLRALTGELFF. The CDR3 bases are TGTGCCAGCTCACCACTTAGAGCTCTCACCGGGGAGCTGTTTTTT.

This clone has just a few counts. In nucleotides, the CDR3 is TGTGCCAGCAGTGACACAGGGTTCGCTGAGACCCAGTACTTC. Translation gives CASSDTGFAETQYF. The rearrangement links TRBV9 to TRBJ2-5, with D possibly TRBD1 on 6 matching bases. V was shortened by 5 bases and J by 5 bases, with 16 bases between the two germline ends. Germline V lookup: CDR1 SGDLS, CDR2 YYNGEE. The CDR3 totals 14 residues.

This clone was seen more than once but under ten times. CDR3: CASSLRQNNEQFF. CDR3 in DNA: TGTGCCAGCAGCTTAAGACAGAACAATGAGCAGTTCTTC. The chain links TRBV7-3 to TRBJ2-1, with D tentatively TRBD1 (5 bases). The germline V and J ends were trimmed by 1 base and 5 bases, with 6 bases remaining between them. This CDR3 spans 13 amino acids. The germline CDR1 and CDR2 sequences are SGHTA and FQGTGA.

This clone has just a few counts. V and J are TRBV28 and TRBJ2-7, with D uncertain. Trimming took off 4 bases at V and 0 bases at J, with 13 bases between the two ends. The V gene's germline CDR1 is MDHEN and CDR2 SYDVKM. This CDR3 is built from 15 residues. CDR3 bases: TGTGCCAGCAGTTCCTCTACCTCCTTCTCCTACGAGCAGTACTTC. It is translated as CASSSSTSFSYEQYF.

The gene calls are TRBV6-5 and TRBJ2-7; D is possibly TRBD2 (5 bases). The CDR3 consists of 14 residues. Germline CDR1 is MNHEY and CDR2 is SVGAGI. Trimming removed 5 bases from V and 3 bases from J, with 14 bases in between. The CDR3: CASSPEGQLYEQYF. DNA for the CDR3: TGTGCCAGCAGTCCCGAGGGCCAGCTCTACGAGCAGTACTTC.